The 7 T cell receptor beta chains given below trace back to one sample, sequenced in a study of T cell responses to AZD1222 COVID-19 vaccine. Assay used: immunoSEQ multiplex PCR; TCRdb lists only in-frame clones, some missing. Here the sample spans approximately 120,000 clones, about 89% being singletons. Specimen: peripheral blood, collected on day 0 of AZD1222 vaccination. The receptor set was obtained from an adult in good health.

CDR3 region: CASSLLWAQETQYF. CDR3 in DNA: TGTGCCAGCAGCTTACTGTGGGCTCAGGAGACCCAGTACTTC. The chain has TRBV7-2 and TRBJ2-5, with D hard to call. The V gene's germline CDR1 is SGHTA and CDR2 FQGNSA. Trimming stripped 2 bases from V and 5 bases from J, with 12 bases between. The CDR3 loop spans 14 amino acids.

The rearrangement links TRBV5-5 to TRBJ1-1, with D tentatively TRBD1 (5 bases). The CDR3 is 14 amino acids. Germline assignment: CDR1 SGHKS and CDR2 YYEKEE (reference sequence). V lost 4 bases to trimming and J lost 1 base, with 11 bases between them. This CDR3 is CASSPLGTNTEAFF. Written as DNA, the CDR3 is TGTGCCAGCAGCCCCCTTGGGACGAACACTGAAGCTTTCTTT.

The chain employs TRBV4-2 and TRBJ1-4; D gene ambiguous. Between the trimmed V and J ends, which lost 0 bases and 5 bases, there was a span of 4 bases. CDR1 is LGHNA and CDR2 is YNFKEQ in the germline V gene. The CDR3 contains 13 residues. DNA for the CDR3: TGTGCCAGCAGCCAAGAGTTAAATGAAAAACTGTTTTTT. This translates into CASSQELNEKLFF.

CDR3 sequence (DNA): TGTGCCAGCAGCTTAGGGTCGGGTGGGATCGGAGCTGAAGCTTTCTTT. Amino acid sequence: CASSLGSGGIGAEAFF. The V gene is TRBV7-9, the J gene TRBJ1-1, with D uncertain. This CDR3 contains 16 residues. V lost 1 base to trimming and J lost 6 bases, with 18 bases between them. Germline CDR1 is SEHNR and CDR2 is FQNEAQ (reference sequence).

The chain is built from TRBV3-1 (or the pseudogene TRBV3-2) and TRBJ2-3; D perhaps matches TRBD2 (6 bases). Germline CDR1 and CDR2: LGHDT and YNNKEL (reference sequence). Trimming took off 6 bases at V and 5 bases at J, with 9 bases between the two ends. This CDR3 is 12 amino acids long. For the CDR3, the DNA is TGTGCCAGCAGTCGAGCGGGAGATACGCAGTATTTT. Amino acids: CASSRAGDTQYF.

The chain carries TRBV4-2 and TRBJ2-5; the D gene is possibly TRBD2 (6 bases). Per the germline V gene, CDR1 is LGHNA and CDR2 is YNFKEQ. This CDR3 is built from 13 residues. V lost 5 bases, J lost 4 bases, and 11 bases lay in between. The CDR3 loop is CASSDRRGETQYF. The CDR3 DNA reads as TGTGCCAGCAGCGACCGGAGGGGAGAGACCCAGTACTTC.

J is TRBJ2-1 and V is TRBV7-9; TRBD1 is a possible D gene (5 bases). The CDR3 is made up of 15 amino acids. Trimming removed 1 base at V and 6 bases at J, with 13 bases between. Per germline, CDR1 SEHNR and CDR2 FQNEAQ (reference sequence). Here the CDR3 DNA reads TGTGCCAGCAGCTTAGGTGTTTGGGGCGGCAATGAGCAGTTCTTC. Translated, it gives CASSLGVWGGNEQFF. Filled out from reference TRBV7-9 and TRBJ2-1, the complete variable domain reads DTGVSQNPRHKITKRGQNVTFRCDPISEHNRLYWYRQTLGQGPEFLTYFQNEAQLEKSRLLSDRFSAERPKGSFSTLEIQRTEQGDSAMYLCASSLGVWGGNEQFFGPGTRLTVL.